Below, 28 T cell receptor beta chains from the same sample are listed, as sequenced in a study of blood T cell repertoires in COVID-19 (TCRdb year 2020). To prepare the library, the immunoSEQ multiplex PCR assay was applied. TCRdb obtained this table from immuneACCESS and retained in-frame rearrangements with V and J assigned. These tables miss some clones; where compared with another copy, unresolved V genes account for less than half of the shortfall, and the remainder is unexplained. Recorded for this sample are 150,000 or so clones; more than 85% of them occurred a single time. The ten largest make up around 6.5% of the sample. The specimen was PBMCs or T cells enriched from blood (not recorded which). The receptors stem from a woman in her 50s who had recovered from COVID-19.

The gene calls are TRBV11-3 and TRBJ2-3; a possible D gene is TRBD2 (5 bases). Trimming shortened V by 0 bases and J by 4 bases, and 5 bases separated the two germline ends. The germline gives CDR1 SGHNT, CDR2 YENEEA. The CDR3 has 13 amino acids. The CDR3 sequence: CASSLDSADTQYF. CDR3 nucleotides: TGTGCCAGCAGCTTAGATAGCGCAGATACGCAGTATTTT.

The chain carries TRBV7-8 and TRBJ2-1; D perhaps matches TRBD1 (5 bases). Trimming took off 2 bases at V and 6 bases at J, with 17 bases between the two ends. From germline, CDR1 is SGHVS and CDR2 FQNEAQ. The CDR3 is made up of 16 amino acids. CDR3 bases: TGTGCCAGCAGCTTAAGTGGCCAGGGTGTTCCCAATGAGCAGTTCTTC. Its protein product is CASSLSGQGVPNEQFF.

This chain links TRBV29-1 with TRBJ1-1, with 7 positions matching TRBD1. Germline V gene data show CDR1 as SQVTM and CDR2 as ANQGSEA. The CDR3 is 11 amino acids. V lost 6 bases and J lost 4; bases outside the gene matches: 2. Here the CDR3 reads CSVGTVTEAFF. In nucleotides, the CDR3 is TGCAGCGTCGGGACAGTCACTGAAGCTTTCTTT.

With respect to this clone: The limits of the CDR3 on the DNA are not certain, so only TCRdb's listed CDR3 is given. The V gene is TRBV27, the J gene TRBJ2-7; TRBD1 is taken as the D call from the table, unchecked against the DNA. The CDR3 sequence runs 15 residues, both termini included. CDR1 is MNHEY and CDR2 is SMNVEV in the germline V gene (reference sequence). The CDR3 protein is CASSSSTGSPYEQYF.

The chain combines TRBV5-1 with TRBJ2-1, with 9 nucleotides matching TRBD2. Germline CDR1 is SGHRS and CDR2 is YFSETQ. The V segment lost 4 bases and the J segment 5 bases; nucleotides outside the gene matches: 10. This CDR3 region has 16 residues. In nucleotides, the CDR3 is TGCGCCAGCAGCGCGGTAGTAGCGGGAGAGAACAATGAGCAGTTCTTC. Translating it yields CASSAVVAGENNEQFF.

This chain's CDR3 is CASSHLSGSSYNEQFF. The CDR3 coding sequence is TGTGCCAGCAGCCACCTTAGCGGGAGCTCCTACAATGAGCAGTTCTTC. The chain carries TRBV14 and TRBJ2-1; TRBD2 agrees at 9 bases. This CDR3 region has 16 residues. CDR1 is SGHDN, CDR2 FVKESK, per germline. V lost 3 bases and J lost 0; bases outside the gene matches: 3.

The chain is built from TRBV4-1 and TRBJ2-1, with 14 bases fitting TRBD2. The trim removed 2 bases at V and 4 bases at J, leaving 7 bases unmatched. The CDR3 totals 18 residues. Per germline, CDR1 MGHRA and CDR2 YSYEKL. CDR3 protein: CASSQPRLAGGRYNEQFF. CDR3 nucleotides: TGCGCCAGCAGCCAACCTCGACTAGCGGGAGGGCGGTACAATGAGCAGTTCTTC.

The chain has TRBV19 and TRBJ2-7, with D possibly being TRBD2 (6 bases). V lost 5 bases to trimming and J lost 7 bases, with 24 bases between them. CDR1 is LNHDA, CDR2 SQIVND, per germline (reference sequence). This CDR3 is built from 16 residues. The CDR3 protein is CASSPPAISGPREQYF. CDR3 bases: TGTGCCAGTAGTCCCCCCGCAATTAGCGGCCCCCGGGAGCAGTACTTC.

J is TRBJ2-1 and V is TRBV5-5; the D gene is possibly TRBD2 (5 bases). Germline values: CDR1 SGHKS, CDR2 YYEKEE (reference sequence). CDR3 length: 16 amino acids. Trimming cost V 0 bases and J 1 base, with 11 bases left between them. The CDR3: CASSLAGSQSYNEQFF. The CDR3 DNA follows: TGTGCCAGCAGCTTGGCGGGAAGTCAATCCTACAATGAGCAGTTCTTC.

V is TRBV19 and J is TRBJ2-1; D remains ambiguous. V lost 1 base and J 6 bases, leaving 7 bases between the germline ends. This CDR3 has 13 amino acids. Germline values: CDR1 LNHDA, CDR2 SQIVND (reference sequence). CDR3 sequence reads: CASSIGQFNEQFF. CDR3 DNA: TGTGCCAGTAGTATAGGGCAGTTCAATGAGCAGTTCTTC.

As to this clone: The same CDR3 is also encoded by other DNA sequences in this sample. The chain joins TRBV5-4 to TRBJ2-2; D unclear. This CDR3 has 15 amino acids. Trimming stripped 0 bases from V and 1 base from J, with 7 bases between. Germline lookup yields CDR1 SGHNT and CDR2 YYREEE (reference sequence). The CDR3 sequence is CASSLGAGNTGELFF. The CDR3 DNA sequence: TGTGCCAGCAGCTTGGGAGCCGGGAACACCGGGGAGCTGTTTTTT.

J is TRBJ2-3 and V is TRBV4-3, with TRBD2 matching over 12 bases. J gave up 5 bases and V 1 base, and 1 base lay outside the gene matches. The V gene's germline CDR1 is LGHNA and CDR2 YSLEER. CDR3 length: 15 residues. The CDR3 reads CASSQASGREDTQYF. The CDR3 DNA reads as TGCGCCAGCAGCCAAGCTAGCGGGAGGGAAGATACGCAGTATTTT.

The CDR3 coding sequence is TGTGCCAGCAGACATCAGGGGATTAATTCACCCCTCCACTTT. Encoded protein: CASRHQGINSPLHF. The chain carries TRBV3-1 (or the pseudogene TRBV3-2) and TRBJ1-6; weak D call: TRBD1 (6 bases). There are 14 residues in the CDR3. Germline V lookup: CDR1 LGHDT, CDR2 YNNKEL (reference sequence). V lost 6 bases and J 6 bases, leaving 12 bases between the germline ends.

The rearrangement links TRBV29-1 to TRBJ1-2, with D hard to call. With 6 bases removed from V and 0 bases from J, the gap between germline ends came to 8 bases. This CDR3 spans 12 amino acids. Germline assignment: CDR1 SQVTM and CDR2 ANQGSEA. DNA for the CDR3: TGCAGCGTCAAGTTAGCTAACTATGGCTACACCTTC. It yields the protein CSVKLANYGYTF. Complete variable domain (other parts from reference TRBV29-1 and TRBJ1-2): SAVISQKPSRDICQRGTSLTIQCQVDSQVTMMFWYRQQPGQSLTLIATANQGSEATYESGFVIDKFPISRPNLTFSTLTVSNMSPEDSSIYLCSVKLANYGYTFGSGTRLTVV.

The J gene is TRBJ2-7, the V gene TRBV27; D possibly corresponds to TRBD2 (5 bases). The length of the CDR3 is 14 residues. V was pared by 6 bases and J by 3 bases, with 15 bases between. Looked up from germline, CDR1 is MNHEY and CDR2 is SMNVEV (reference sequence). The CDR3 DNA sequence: TGTGCCAGCAGCACTAGGGAATCATACTACGAGCAGTACTTC. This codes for CASSTRESYYEQYF.

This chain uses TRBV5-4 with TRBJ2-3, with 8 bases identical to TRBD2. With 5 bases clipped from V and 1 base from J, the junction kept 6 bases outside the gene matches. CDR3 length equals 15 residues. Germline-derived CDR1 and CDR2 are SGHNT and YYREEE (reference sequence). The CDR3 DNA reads TGTGCCAGCAGGTTAACGGGAGGGGGCACAGATACGCAGTATTTT. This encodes CASRLTGGGTDTQYF.

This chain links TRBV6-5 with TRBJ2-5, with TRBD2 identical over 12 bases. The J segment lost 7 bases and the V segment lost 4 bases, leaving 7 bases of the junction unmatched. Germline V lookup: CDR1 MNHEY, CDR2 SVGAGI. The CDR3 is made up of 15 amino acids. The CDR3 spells CASSSGLAGSTTQYF. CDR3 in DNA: TGTGCCAGCAGTTCCGGACTAGCGGGAAGTACGACCCAGTACTTC.

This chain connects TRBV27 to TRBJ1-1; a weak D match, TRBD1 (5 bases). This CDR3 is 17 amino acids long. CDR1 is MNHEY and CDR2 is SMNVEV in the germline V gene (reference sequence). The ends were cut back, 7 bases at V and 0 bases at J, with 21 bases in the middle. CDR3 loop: CASTRTGGGIMNTEAFF. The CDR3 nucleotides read TGTGCCAGCACCCGCACCGGGGGAGGCATCATGAACACTGAAGCTTTCTTT.

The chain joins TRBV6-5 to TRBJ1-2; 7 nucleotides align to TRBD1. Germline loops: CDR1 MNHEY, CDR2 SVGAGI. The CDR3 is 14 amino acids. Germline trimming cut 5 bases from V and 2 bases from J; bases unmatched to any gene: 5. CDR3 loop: CASSQGQQNYGYTF. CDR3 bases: TGTGCCAGCAGTCAGGGACAGCAAAACTATGGCTACACCTTC.

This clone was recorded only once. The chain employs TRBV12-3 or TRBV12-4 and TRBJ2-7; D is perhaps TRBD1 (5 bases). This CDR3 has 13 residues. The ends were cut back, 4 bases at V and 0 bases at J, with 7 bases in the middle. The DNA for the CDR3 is TGTGCCAGCAGTTCAGGGTCCTCCTACGAGCAGTACTTC. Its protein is CASSSGSSYEQYF.

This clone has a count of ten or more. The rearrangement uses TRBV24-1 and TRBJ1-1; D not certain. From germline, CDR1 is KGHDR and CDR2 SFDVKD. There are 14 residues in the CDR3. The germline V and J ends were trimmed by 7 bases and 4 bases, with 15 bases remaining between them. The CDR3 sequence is CATRGLEGGTEAFF. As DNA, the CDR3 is TGTGCCACCAGAGGACTCGAAGGTGGCACTGAAGCTTTCTTT.

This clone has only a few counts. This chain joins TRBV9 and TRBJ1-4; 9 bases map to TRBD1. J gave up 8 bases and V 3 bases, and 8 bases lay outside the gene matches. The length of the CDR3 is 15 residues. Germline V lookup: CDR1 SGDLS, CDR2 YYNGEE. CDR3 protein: CASSASTGGFEKLFF. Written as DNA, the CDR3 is TGTGCCAGCAGCGCTTCAACAGGGGGCTTCGAAAAACTGTTTTTT.

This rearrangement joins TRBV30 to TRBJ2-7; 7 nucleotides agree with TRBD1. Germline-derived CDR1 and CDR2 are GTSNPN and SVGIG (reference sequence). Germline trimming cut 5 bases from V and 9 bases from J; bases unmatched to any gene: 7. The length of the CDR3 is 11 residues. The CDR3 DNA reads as TGTGCCTGGGGATCAGGGGGAACGCAGTACTTC. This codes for CAWGSGGTQYF.

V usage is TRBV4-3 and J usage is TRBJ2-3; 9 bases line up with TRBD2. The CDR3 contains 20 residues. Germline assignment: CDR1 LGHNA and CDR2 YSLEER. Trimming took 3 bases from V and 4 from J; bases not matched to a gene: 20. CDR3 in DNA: TGCGCCAGCAGCCAGGGTCACTGGCGGGAGGGCCGTCGATCCGCAGATACGCAGTATTTT. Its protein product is CASSQGHWREGRRSADTQYF.

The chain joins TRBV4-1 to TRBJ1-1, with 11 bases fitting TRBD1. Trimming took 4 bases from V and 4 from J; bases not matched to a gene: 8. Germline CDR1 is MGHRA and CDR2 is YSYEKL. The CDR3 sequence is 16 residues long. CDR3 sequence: CASSRWGQGVITEAFF. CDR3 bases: TGCGCCAGCAGCCGATGGGGACAGGGGGTCATCACTGAAGCTTTCTTT.

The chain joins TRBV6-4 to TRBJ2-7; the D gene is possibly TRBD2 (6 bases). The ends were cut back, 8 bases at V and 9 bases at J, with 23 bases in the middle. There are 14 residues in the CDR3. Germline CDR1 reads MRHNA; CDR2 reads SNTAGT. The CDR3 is CASPLGREKGRQYF. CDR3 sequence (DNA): TGTGCCAGCCCATTGGGTCGGGAGAAGGGTCGGCAGTACTTC.

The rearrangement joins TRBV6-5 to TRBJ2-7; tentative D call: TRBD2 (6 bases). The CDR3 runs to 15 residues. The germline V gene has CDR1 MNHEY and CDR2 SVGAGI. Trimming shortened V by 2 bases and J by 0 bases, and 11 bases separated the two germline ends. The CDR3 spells CASSYGGSVSYEQYF. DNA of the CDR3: TGTGCCAGCAGTTACGGAGGGTCAGTCTCCTACGAGCAGTACTTC.

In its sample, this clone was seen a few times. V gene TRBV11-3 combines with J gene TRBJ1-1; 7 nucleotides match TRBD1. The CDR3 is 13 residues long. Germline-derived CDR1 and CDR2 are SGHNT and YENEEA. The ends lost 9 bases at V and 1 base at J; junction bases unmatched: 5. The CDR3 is CASIRQGNTEAFF. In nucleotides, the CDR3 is TGTGCCAGTATTCGACAGGGGAACACTGAAGCTTTCTTT.